This T cell receptor beta chain was observed in a study of identical twins. Whole-study findings and limits: It was possible that invariant MAIT and iNKT cells partly confounded the zero-insertion analyses.

From the 5' RACE reads, TCRdb called clonotypes with MiXCR, one entry per CDR3 protein. The data contain roughly 240,000 distinct CDR3 sequences, approximately 8% of them seen just once; the ten biggest clones take up around 5.4%. This CDR3 is built from 17 residues. V was clipped by 5 bases and J by 0 bases, with 18 bases between them. The germline V gene encodes CDR1 SGHRS and CDR2 YFSETQ. In the case of this clonotype: Its antigen remains unidentified.

The same sample was also used in a study of yellow fever vaccine responses in identical twins.

The origin of this receptor is a woman between 18 and 29 years old in good health. Sequencing was carried out using CD8+ T cells sorted from blood. V is TRBV5-1 and J is TRBJ2-1; maybe TRBD2 (6 bases). CDR3 region: CASSHTSRISSYNEQFF. Written as DNA, the CDR3 is TGCGCCAGCAGTCACACTAGCAGAATAAGCTCCTACAATGAGCAGTTCTTC.